This TCR beta chain was profiled in a study of blood T cell repertoires in COVID-19. At the level of the study: The samples span acute and convalescent COVID-19 from the United States, Italy and Spain.

The CDR3 has 16 amino acids. Germline V gene sequence: CDR1 SGHRS, CDR2 YFSETQ. Trimming at V came to 5 bases and at J to 2 bases, leaving 6 bases not matched to a gene. Authors' data handling: Amplified reference gene primers provided the basis for estimating nucleated cell counts. Libraries were prepared by immunoSEQ multiplex PCR; TCRdb keeps only in-frame clonotypes and omits some of them. D and trimming were read from the DNA, whereas the V and J calls and clone size are those reported in that table. The sample shows some 94,000 clones, about 71% of them seen only once. This clone was observed a few times.

The V gene is TRBV5-1, the J gene TRBJ2-3; 12 bases line up with TRBD2. The receptor comes from a woman aged 60-75 years in a cohort sampled during active or convalescent COVID-19. The sequenced material came from peripheral blood. The CDR3 loop is CASRGRTSGVTDTQYF. The CDR3 nucleotides are TGCGCCAGCAGAGGACGGACTAGCGGGGTCACAGATACGCAGTATTTT.